The clone carrying this TCR beta chain showed up many times. This sample was taken from a study of T cells after posttransplantation cyclophosphamide. The assay was immunoSEQ multiplex PCR, and TCRdb's table has in-frame clones only and misses some. The sample contains tens of thousands of clones, none of them singletons. The CDR3 length is 14 residues. Germline V gives CDR1 SGHTA, CDR2 FQGNSA. Losses at the gene ends were 6 bases for V and 9 bases for J; bases not matched to a gene: 14. This chain uses TRBV7-2 with TRBJ2-7, with 7 positions matching TRBD1. The source of this sequence is a woman aged 50 to 60 in good health and a related stem cell transplant donor. Sequencing used PBMCs. The CDR3 loop reads CASSSLRASGGQYF. In DNA form, the CDR3 reads TGTGCCAGCAGTTCTCTCAGGGCTTCAGGGGGGCAGTACTTC.